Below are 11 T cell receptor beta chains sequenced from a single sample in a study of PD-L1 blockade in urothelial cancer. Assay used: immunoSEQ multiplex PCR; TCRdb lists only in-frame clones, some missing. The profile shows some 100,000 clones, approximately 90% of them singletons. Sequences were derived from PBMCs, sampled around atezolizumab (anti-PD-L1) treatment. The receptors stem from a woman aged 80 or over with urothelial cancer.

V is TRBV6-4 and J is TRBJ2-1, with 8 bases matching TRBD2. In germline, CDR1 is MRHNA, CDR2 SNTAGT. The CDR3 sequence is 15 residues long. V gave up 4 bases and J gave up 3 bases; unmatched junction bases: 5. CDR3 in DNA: TGTGCCAGCAGTGGGGGGGCGGGAGGCTACAATGAGCAGTTCTTC. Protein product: CASSGGAGGYNEQFF.

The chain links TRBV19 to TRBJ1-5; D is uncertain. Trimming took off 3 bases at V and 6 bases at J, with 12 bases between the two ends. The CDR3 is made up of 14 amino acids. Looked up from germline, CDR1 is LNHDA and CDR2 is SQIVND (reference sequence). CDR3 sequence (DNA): TGTGCCAGTAGTATCGGCGGCGCGGGTCAGCCCCAGCATTTT. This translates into CASSIGGAGQPQHF.

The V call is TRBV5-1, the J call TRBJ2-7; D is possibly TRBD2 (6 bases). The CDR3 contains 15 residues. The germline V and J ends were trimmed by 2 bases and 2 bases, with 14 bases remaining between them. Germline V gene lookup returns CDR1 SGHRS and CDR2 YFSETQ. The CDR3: CASSFGDSPPYEQYF. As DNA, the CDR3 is TGCGCCAGCAGCTTCGGGGACTCGCCGCCCTACGAGCAGTACTTC.

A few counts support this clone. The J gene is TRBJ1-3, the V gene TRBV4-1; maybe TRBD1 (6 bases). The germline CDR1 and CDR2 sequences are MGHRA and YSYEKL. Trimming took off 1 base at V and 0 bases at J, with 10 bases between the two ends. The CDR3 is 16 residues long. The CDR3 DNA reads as TGCGCCAGCAGCCAAGCCGGGACAAACTCTGGAAACACCATATATTTT. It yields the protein CASSQAGTNSGNTIYF.

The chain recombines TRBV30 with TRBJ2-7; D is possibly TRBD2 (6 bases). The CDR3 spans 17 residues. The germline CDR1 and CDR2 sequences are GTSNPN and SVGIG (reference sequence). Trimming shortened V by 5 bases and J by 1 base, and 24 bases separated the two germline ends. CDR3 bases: TGTGCCTGGGCCGAGGTGGGGACTGGTGGGTTTTCCTACGAGCAGTACTTC. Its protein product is CAWAEVGTGGFSYEQYF.

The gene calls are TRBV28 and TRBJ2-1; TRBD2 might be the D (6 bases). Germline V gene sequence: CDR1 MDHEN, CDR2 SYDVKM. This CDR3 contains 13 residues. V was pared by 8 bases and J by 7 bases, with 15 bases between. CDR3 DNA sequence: TGTGCCAGCCTAGGAGGGAGGTGGAATGAGCAGTTCTTC. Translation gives CASLGGRWNEQFF.

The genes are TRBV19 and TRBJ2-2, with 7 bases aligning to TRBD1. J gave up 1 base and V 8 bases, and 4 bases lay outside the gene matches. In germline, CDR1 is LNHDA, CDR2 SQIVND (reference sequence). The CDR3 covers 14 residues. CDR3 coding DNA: TGTGCCAGTGGGGGACAGCTGAACACCGGGGAGCTGTTTTTT. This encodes CASGGQLNTGELFF.

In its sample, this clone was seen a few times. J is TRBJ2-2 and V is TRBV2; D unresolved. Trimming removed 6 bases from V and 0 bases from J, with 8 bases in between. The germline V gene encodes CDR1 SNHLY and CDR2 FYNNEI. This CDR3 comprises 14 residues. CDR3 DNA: TGTGCCAGCAGGCAGGCTACGAACACCGGGGAGCTGTTTTTT. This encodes CASRQATNTGELFF.

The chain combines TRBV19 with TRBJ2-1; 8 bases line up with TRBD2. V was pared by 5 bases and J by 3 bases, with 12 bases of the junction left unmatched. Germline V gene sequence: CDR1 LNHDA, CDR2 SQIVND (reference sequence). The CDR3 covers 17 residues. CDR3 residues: CASSPRISSGVYNEQFF. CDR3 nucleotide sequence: TGTGCCAGTAGTCCCCGGATCAGTAGCGGGGTCTACAATGAGCAGTTCTTC.

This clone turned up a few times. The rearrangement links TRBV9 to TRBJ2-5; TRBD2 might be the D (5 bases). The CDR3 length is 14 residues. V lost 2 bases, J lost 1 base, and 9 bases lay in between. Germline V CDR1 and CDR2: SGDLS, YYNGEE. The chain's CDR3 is CASSVAGLQETQYF. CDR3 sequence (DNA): TGTGCCAGCAGCGTCGCTGGACTCCAAGAGACCCAGTACTTC. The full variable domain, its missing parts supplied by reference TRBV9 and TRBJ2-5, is DSGVTQTPKHLITATGQRVTLRCSPRSGDLSVYWYQQSLDQGLQFLIQYYNGEERAKGNILERFSAQQFPDLHSELNLSSLELGDSALYFCASSVAGLQETQYFGPGTRLLVL.

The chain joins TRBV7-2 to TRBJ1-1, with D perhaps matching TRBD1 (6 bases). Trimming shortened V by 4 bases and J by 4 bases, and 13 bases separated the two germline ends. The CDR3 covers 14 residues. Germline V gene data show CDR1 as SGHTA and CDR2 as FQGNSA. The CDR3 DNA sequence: TGTGCCAGCAGCTCAACAGGGCGGGTCACTGAAGCTTTCTTT. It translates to CASSSTGRVTEAFF.